This T cell receptor beta chain was documented in a study of shared clonotypes between healthy human individuals. TCRdb keeps only in-frame clones here, not all; method: immunoSEQ multiplex PCR. The table shows fewer than 550,000 clones, with almost 80% occurring only once. V shed 6 bases and J shed 5 bases, with 10 bases lying between them. The CDR3 covers 12 residues. Germline assignment: CDR1 MDHEN and CDR2 SYDVKM. The chain uses TRBV28 and TRBJ2-5, with no clear D. The sequence was collected from a woman aged 40 to 50 in good health. Some clones in this sample may be carry-over from other donors' samples. Sequenced: PBMCs. CDR3: CASRTPPETQYF. CDR3 DNA: TGTGCCAGCAGGACACCCCCCGAGACCCAGTACTTC.